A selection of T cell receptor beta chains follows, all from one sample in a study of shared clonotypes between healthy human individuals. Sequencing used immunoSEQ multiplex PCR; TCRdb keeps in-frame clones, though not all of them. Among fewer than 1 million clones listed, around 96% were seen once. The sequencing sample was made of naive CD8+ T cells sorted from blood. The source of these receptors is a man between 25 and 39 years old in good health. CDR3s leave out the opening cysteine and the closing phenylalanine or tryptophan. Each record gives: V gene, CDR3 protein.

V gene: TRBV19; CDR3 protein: ASSMSGASNTEAF
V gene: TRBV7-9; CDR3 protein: ASSLPRDRDDSYEQY
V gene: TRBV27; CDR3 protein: ASSLVDSYEQY
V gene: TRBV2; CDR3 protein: ASTEAF
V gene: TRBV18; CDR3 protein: ASSPSQVSNQPQH
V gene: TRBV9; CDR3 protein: ASSVATSGEQY
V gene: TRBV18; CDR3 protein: ASSPPGSGAYEQY
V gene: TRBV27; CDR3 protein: ASSLMGRGEQF
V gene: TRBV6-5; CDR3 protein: ASRPGEPYGEQY
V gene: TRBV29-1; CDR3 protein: SVEVLSGANVLT
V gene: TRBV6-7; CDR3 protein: ASSYLLAGVMTDTQY
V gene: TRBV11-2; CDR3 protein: ASSPARAGGENTIY
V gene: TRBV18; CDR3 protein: ATKISPPGNTIY
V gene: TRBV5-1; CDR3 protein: ASSLLGAIYTEAF
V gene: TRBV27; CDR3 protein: ASSPGQGAQNEQF
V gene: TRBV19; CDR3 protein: ASSILRGDTQY
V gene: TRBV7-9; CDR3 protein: ASSLGLVGEQY
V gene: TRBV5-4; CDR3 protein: ASSSTGGLATYEQY
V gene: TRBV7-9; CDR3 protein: ASSPISGGVNEQF
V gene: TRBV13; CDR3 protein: ASSLGAYEQY
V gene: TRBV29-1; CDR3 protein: SGTGPFDEQY
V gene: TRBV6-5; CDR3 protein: ASSYSGSEAF
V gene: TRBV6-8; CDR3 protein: ASTQTQY
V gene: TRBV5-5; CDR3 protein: ASSFGAEIDYGYT
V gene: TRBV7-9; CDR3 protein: ASSPDRVFTEAF
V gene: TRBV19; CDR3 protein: ASSPGHSYEQY
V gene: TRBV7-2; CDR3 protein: ASSLARGLSQSWNEQF
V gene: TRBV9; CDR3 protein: ASSARGMNTEAF
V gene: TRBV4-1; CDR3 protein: ASSAYGGDTEQY
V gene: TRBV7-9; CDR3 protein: ASSSGLAGDRDTQY
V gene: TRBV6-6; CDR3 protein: ASSYPRQLEAF
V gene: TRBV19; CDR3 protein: ASSQIGSITFYNEQF
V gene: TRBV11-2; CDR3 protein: ASSLVVAFSYEQY
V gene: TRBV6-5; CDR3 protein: ASMTTGYEQY
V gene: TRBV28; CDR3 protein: ASSTPVMTNEKLF
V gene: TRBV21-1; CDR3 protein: ARAPEGTGTCNEKLF
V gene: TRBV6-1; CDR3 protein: ASSRDRGPGELF
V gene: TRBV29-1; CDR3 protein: SVFRGINEQF
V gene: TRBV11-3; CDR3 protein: ASSPWGGDSHEQY
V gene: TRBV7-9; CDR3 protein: ASSLTGTSYNEQF
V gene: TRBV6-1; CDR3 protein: ASSGGLAAQETQY
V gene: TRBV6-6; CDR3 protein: ASIGGRVVYEQY
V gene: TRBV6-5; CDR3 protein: ASSYSFGSRGETQY
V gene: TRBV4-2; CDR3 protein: ASSQIRDGSTNEKLF
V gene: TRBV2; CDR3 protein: ASSAGTGANVLT